What follows are 16 T cell receptor beta chains derived from one specimen sequenced in a study of human T cells and chemical hapten exposure. TCRdb re-called the RACE reads through MiXCR, storing one row per CDR3 protein. The sample records about 97,000 distinct CDR3 sequences, 25% to 30% being singletons. Time point here: patch test 3, about 24 weeks after DPC sensitization. The treatment is: therapeutic diphenylcyclopropenone sensitization with weekly scalp DPC. The specimen was whole blood, collected in connection with sensitization to the hapten diphenylcyclopropenone (DPC). The receptors here all came from a man in his forties with alopecia areata. Some clones in this sample may be carry-over from other donors' samples.

The rearrangement joins TRBV5-1 to TRBJ1-1; D gene uncertain. The length of the CDR3 is 14 residues. V was cut by 0 bases and J by 1 base, with 7 bases left in between. Germline CDR1 and CDR2: SGHRS and YFSETQ. CDR3 protein: CASSLGYQNTEAFF. The CDR3 region has the DNA TGCGCCAGCAGCTTGGGCTACCAGAACACTGAAGCTTTCTTT.

CDR3 DNA: TGCAGTGCTAGAGACCGGGACAGGGGGCGTAGTGGCTACACCTTC. It translates to CSARDRDRGRSGYTF. The chain links TRBV20-1 to TRBJ1-2; 12 nucleotides line up with TRBD1. V trimming: 0 bases; J trimming: 7 bases; junction bases outside the gene matches: 6. This CDR3 is 15 amino acids long. From germline, CDR1 is DFQATT and CDR2 SNEGSKA (reference sequence).

This clonotype has a handful of counts. J is TRBJ2-2 and V is TRBV7-6; TRBD2 matches 9 bases. The CDR3 contains 15 residues. Germline V gene lookup returns CDR1 SGHVS and CDR2 FNYEAQ. J lost 6 bases, V lost 5 bases, and 7 bases had no gene match. CDR3: CASSNSGRFSGELFF. Here the CDR3 DNA reads TGTGCCAGCAGCAATAGCGGGAGATTCTCCGGGGAGCTGTTTTTT. Full variable domain (rest looked up from reference TRBV7-6 and TRBJ2-2): GAGVSQSPRYKVTKRGQDVALRCDPISGHVSLYWYRQALGQGPEFLTYFNYEAQQDKSGLPNDRFSAERPEGSISTLTIQRTEQRDSAMYRCASSNSGRFSGELFFGEGSRLTVL.

This clonotype occurred a few times. This chain connects TRBV28 to TRBJ2-7; 11 bases agree with TRBD2. The CDR3 sequence is 17 residues long. J was trimmed by 3 bases and V by 6 bases; bases with no gene match: 13. CDR1 and CDR2 from the germline V gene are MDHEN and SYDVKM. The CDR3 protein is CASSPPISGRVNYEQYF. In nucleotides, the CDR3 is TGTGCCAGCAGCCCACCCATTAGCGGGAGGGTTAACTACGAGCAGTACTTC.

The chain uses TRBV12-3 or TRBV12-4 and TRBJ1-3; D may be TRBD1 (6 bases). V was trimmed by 2 bases and J by 5 bases, leaving 16 bases between them. The CDR3 consists of 16 residues. CDR3 DNA: TGTGCCAGCAGTTTAATTCCCGGACAGATAAGAAACACCATATATTTT. This sequence encodes CASSLIPGQIRNTIYF.

This clonotype was found a few times. This chain uses TRBV4-3 with TRBJ1-4; tentative D call: TRBD1 (5 bases). In germline, CDR1 is LGHNA, CDR2 YSLEER. CDR3 length: 16 residues. V lost 0 bases, J lost 1 base, and 9 bases lay in between. CDR3 amino acids: CASSQDYGGTNEKLFF. CDR3 in DNA: TGCGCCAGCAGCCAAGATTACGGGGGAACTAATGAAAAACTGTTTTTT.

V and J are TRBV18 and TRBJ1-1; D is unresolved. Germline assignment: CDR1 KGHSH and CDR2 LQKENI. Trimming took off 2 bases at V and 1 base at J, with 8 bases between the two ends. The CDR3 is made up of 14 amino acids. The CDR3 DNA reads TGTGCCAGCTCACCAAATCCCAGGAACACTGAAGCTTTCTTT. It is translated as CASSPNPRNTEAFF.

The rearrangement joins TRBV28 to TRBJ2-7; 9 bases agree with TRBD2. Germline V CDR1 and CDR2: MDHEN, SYDVKM. The V and J ends lost 6 bases and 7 bases, in that order; junction bases with no gene match: 19. The CDR3 extends over 17 amino acids. For the CDR3, the DNA is TGTGCCAGCAGCCCTCCGGTGGATCTAGCGGGAAGAAGAGAGCAGTACTTC. It codes for CASSPPVDLAGRREQYF.

The chain is built from TRBV27 and TRBJ2-3, with 9 bases identical to TRBD2. The CDR3 runs 18 residues. Germline V CDR1 and CDR2: MNHEY, SMNVEV (reference sequence). V lost 4 bases and J lost 4; bases outside the gene matches: 15. CDR3 residues: CASSSSPIAGADPDTQYF. The CDR3 region has the DNA TGTGCCAGCAGTTCCTCCCCTATAGCGGGAGCGGACCCAGATACGCAGTATTTT.

The V and J genes are TRBV6-5 and TRBJ1-1; D is unclear. CDR1 and CDR2 (germline): MNHEY, SVGAGI. The CDR3 loop spans 16 amino acids. V gave up 0 bases and J gave up 5 bases, with 16 bases separating them. The CDR3 reads CASSYSSFEGLTEAFF. The DNA of the CDR3 is TGTGCCAGCAGTTACTCGAGCTTCGAGGGTTTGACTGAAGCTTTCTTT.

This clonotype was detected only a few times. The rearrangement uses TRBV7-8 and TRBJ2-5; 8 bases are a match to TRBD2. CDR3 length: 16 amino acids. Germline CDR1 is SGHVS and CDR2 is FQNEAQ. With 5 bases clipped from V and 1 base from J, the junction kept 9 bases outside the gene matches. CDR3 in amino acids: CASSLWTSRTQETQYF. The CDR3 bases are TGTGCCAGCAGCCTCTGGACTAGCCGAACCCAAGAGACCCAGTACTTC.

This chain links TRBV3-1 with TRBJ1-1, with D perhaps TRBD1 (5 bases). Germline CDR1 and CDR2: LGHDT and YNNKEL (reference sequence). The V gene lost 4 bases and the J gene lost 6 bases, with 15 bases spanning the gap. This CDR3 spans 14 amino acids. CDR3 sequence: CASSLTGGKAEAFF. DNA of the CDR3: TGTGCCAGCAGCCTGACCGGGGGAAAAGCTGAAGCTTTCTTT.

V is TRBV25-1 and J is TRBJ2-7; maybe TRBD2 (5 bases). V was pared by 3 bases and J by 6 bases, with 12 bases between. The CDR3 has 13 residues. Germline CDR1 reads MGHDK; CDR2 reads SYGVNS. CDR3 residues: CASSDFGRGEQYF. In DNA form, the CDR3 reads TGTGCCAGCAGTGATTTTGGGAGAGGCGAGCAGTACTTC.

There are a few counts of this clonotype. This chain joins TRBV7-9 and TRBJ1-4; D is ambiguous. The ends were cut back, 5 bases at V and 10 bases at J, with 11 bases in the middle. The germline V gene encodes CDR1 SEHNR and CDR2 FQNEAQ (reference sequence). This CDR3 contains 12 residues. CDR3 sequence (DNA): TGTGCCAGCAGCCCTACCGAGCGAAAACTGTTTTTT. Translation: CASSPTERKLFF.

In this sample, this clonotype turned up once. The chain links TRBV12-3 or TRBV12-4 to TRBJ2-7; no firm D call. CDR3 length equals 13 residues. V lost 1 base, J lost 6 bases, and 10 bases lay in between. The CDR3 coding sequence is TGTGCCAGCAGTTTAGACCTAAGCGCCGAGCAGTACTTC. This encodes CASSLDLSAEQYF.

This clonotype has just a few counts. The rearrangement uses TRBV29-1 and TRBJ1-2, with a weak D call TRBD1 (5 bases). Germline V CDR1 and CDR2: SQVTM, ANQGSEA. V shed 4 bases and J shed 4 bases, with 10 bases lying between them. The CDR3 extends over 12 amino acids. CDR3 loop: CSVVGQGYGYTF. The CDR3 bases are TGCAGCGTTGTCGGTCAGGGCTATGGCTACACCTTC. Together with reference TRBV29-1 and TRBJ1-2, the CDR3 gives the full variable domain: SAVISQKPSRDICQRGTSLTIQCQVDSQVTMMFWYRQQPGQSLTLIATANQGSEATYESGFVIDKFPISRPNLTFSTLTVSNMSPEDSSIYLCSVVGQGYGYTFGSGTRLTVV.